A selection of T cell receptor beta chains follows, all from one sample in a study of OX40 agonist ivuxolimab in advanced cancers. The table came from immunoSEQ multiplex PCR; TCRdb's copy has only in-frame clones and leaves some out. The sample has around 62,000 clones; approximately 82% are singletons. Sequencing used CD4+ or CD8+ T cells sorted from blood, obtained in a trial of the OX40 agonist ivuxolimab. The receptors derive from an adult with an advanced solid tumor such as melanoma, head and neck, liver or kidney cancer. CDR3s include the opening cysteine and the closing phenylalanine or tryptophan. Each record gives: V gene, CDR3 length, clone size, J gene, D gene, CDR3 protein, CDR3 DNA. A D gene is named only where the DNA matches it firmly. Not every row has a clone size; where given, it reads once, few, many or a size class.

v_gene: TRBV2; len: 17; abundance: few; j_gene: TRBJ2-7; d_gene: -; CDR3aa: CASSDDGAPFPRAEQYF; CDR3nt: TGTGCCAGCAGTGATGACGGAGCCCCGTTCCCCAGGGCCGAGCAGTACTTC
v_gene: TRBV9; len: 13; abundance: -; j_gene: TRBJ1-1; d_gene: -; CDR3aa: CASSFGPGAEAFF; CDR3nt: TGTGCCAGCAGCTTCGGACCGGGCGCTGAAGCTTTCTTT
v_gene: TRBV19; len: 16; abundance: -; j_gene: TRBJ2-1; d_gene: TRBD2; CDR3aa: CASSIKLAGGYNEQFF; CDR3nt: TGTGCCAGTAGTATAAAACTAGCGGGGGGATACAATGAGCAGTTCTTC
v_gene: TRBV4-1; len: 14; abundance: -; j_gene: TRBJ1-3; d_gene: -; CDR3aa: CASTPTGNPGAIYF; CDR3nt: TGCGCCAGCACCCCGACAGGAAACCCGGGCGCCATATATTTT
v_gene: TRBV9; len: 14; abundance: -; j_gene: TRBJ1-4; d_gene: -; CDR3aa: CASGKGATNEKLFF; CDR3nt: TGTGCCAGCGGTAAAGGTGCAACTAATGAAAAACTGTTTTTT
v_gene: TRBV5-4; len: 15; abundance: -; j_gene: TRBJ2-2; d_gene: -; CDR3aa: CASSFTSAGTGELFF; CDR3nt: TGTGCCAGCAGCTTCACCTCTGCGGGGACCGGGGAGCTGTTTTTT
v_gene: TRBV5-1; len: 15; abundance: -; j_gene: TRBJ1-1; d_gene: TRBD1; CDR3aa: CASSSELTGGSEAFF; CDR3nt: TGCGCCAGCAGCTCGGAGCTGACAGGGGGCTCTGAAGCTTTCTTT
v_gene: TRBV11-1; len: 13; abundance: -; j_gene: TRBJ2-3; d_gene: -; CDR3aa: CASSLMRSDTQYF; CDR3nt: TGTGCCAGCAGCTTAATGAGGTCAGATACGCAGTATTTT
v_gene: TRBV28; len: 19; abundance: -; j_gene: TRBJ1-5; d_gene: TRBD1; CDR3aa: CASSSLRDRGLVSNQPQHF; CDR3nt: TGTGCCAGCAGCTCCCTCCGGGACAGGGGGCTCGTCAGCAATCAGCCCCAGCATTTT
v_gene: TRBV5-1; len: 14; abundance: -; j_gene: TRBJ1-1; d_gene: -; CDR3aa: CASSLDQDDTEAFF; CDR3nt: TGCGCCAGCAGCTTGGATCAGGATGACACTGAAGCTTTCTTT
v_gene: TRBV6-1; len: 14; abundance: -; j_gene: TRBJ1-3; d_gene: -; CDR3aa: CASSRLSSGNTIYF; CDR3nt: TGTGCCAGCAGCCGATTGAGCTCTGGAAACACCATATATTTT
v_gene: TRBV4-3; len: 15; abundance: -; j_gene: TRBJ1-1; d_gene: TRBD1; CDR3aa: CASSQGNPGQSEAFF; CDR3nt: TGCGCCAGCAGCCAAGGGAATCCGGGACAGTCTGAAGCTTTCTTT
v_gene: TRBV10-3; len: 14; abundance: -; j_gene: TRBJ2-7; d_gene: -; CDR3aa: CAISEDVAGVEQYF; CDR3nt: TGTGCCATCAGTGAGGATGTGGCAGGGGTCGAGCAGTACTTC
v_gene: TRBV5-1; len: 14; abundance: -; j_gene: TRBJ1-2; d_gene: -; CDR3aa: CASSTRGGFDGYTF; CDR3nt: TGCGCCAGCAGCACAAGGGGGGGTTTTGATGGCTACACCTTC
v_gene: TRBV15; len: 17; abundance: -; j_gene: TRBJ2-1; d_gene: -; CDR3aa: CATSGFEGVPRFNEQFF; CDR3nt: TGTGCCACCAGCGGTTTTGAGGGGGTCCCACGGTTCAATGAGCAGTTCTTC
v_gene: TRBV7-3; len: 13; abundance: -; j_gene: TRBJ2-2; d_gene: TRBD1; CDR3aa: CASKGANTGELFF; CDR3nt: TGTGCCAGCAAGGGGGCAAACACCGGGGAGCTGTTTTTT
v_gene: TRBV19; len: 13; abundance: -; j_gene: TRBJ2-7; d_gene: -; CDR3aa: CASSWTVGYEQYF; CDR3nt: TGTGCCAGTAGTTGGACCGTAGGCTACGAGCAGTACTTC
v_gene: TRBV4-1; len: 17; abundance: -; j_gene: TRBJ1-4; d_gene: TRBD1; CDR3aa: CASSQETRQGQGEKLFF; CDR3nt: TGCGCCAGCAGCCAAGAAACGAGACAGGGGCAGGGTGAAAAACTGTTTTTT
v_gene: TRBV7-6; len: 14; abundance: -; j_gene: TRBJ2-2; d_gene: -; CDR3aa: CASGRQVFTGELFF; CDR3nt: TGTGCCAGCGGTAGACAGGTCTTCACCGGGGAGCTGTTTTTT
v_gene: TRBV28; len: 13; abundance: -; j_gene: TRBJ2-3; d_gene: -; CDR3aa: CASISSGTVLPYF; CDR3nt: TGTGCCAGCATTTCCTCCGGGACTGTATTACCGTATTTT
v_gene: TRBV19; len: 15; abundance: few; j_gene: TRBJ2-2; d_gene: -; CDR3aa: CATRREVGGFGELFF; CDR3nt: TGTGCCACCCGGAGGGAGGTAGGGGGCTTCGGGGAGCTGTTTTTT
v_gene: TRBV6-5; len: 16; abundance: once; j_gene: TRBJ1-1; d_gene: TRBD1; CDR3aa: CASSSRTLGQGAEAFF; CDR3nt: TGTGCCAGCAGTTCCCGGACCCTTGGACAGGGGGCTGAAGCTTTCTTT
v_gene: TRBV5-1; len: 16; abundance: few; j_gene: TRBJ1-5; d_gene: -; CDR3aa: CASSLEGPNSNQPQHF; CDR3nt: TGCGCCAGCAGCTTGGAGGGCCCCAATAGCAATCAGCCCCAGCATTTT
v_gene: TRBV5-5; len: 14; abundance: -; j_gene: TRBJ1-5; d_gene: -; CDR3aa: CASNPNGGNQPQHF; CDR3nt: TGTGCCAGCAATCCAAACGGGGGGAATCAGCCCCAGCATTTT
v_gene: TRBV7-2; len: 13; abundance: -; j_gene: TRBJ1-1; d_gene: -; CDR3aa: CASSLVSYTEAFF; CDR3nt: TGTGCCAGCAGCTTAGTTAGTTACACTGAAGCTTTCTTT
v_gene: TRBV5-1; len: 14; abundance: -; j_gene: TRBJ1-4; d_gene: TRBD1; CDR3aa: CASSFGTGNEKLFF; CDR3nt: TGCGCCAGCAGCTTTGGGACAGGGAATGAAAAACTGTTTTTT
v_gene: TRBV2; len: 15; abundance: -; j_gene: TRBJ1-5; d_gene: TRBD1; CDR3aa: CASSLLTGANQPQHF; CDR3nt: TGTGCCAGCAGTTTACTTACAGGGGCGAATCAGCCCCAGCATTTT
v_gene: TRBV5-1; len: 13; abundance: -; j_gene: TRBJ1-5; d_gene: -; CDR3aa: CASSLSGLQPQHF; CDR3nt: TGCGCCAGCAGCTTGTCAGGGTTGCAGCCCCAGCATTTT
v_gene: TRBV6-1; len: 15; abundance: -; j_gene: TRBJ1-4; d_gene: -; CDR3aa: CASSAGVGRYEKLFF; CDR3nt: TGTGCCAGCAGTGCCGGGGTTGGGCGATATGAAAAACTGTTTTTT
v_gene: TRBV5-5; len: 14; abundance: -; j_gene: TRBJ2-7; d_gene: -; CDR3aa: CASSPTVPVVEQYF; CDR3nt: TGTGCCAGCAGCCCGACAGTCCCCGTCGTCGAGCAGTACTTC
v_gene: TRBV4-2; len: 16; abundance: -; j_gene: TRBJ2-5; d_gene: TRBD2; CDR3aa: CASSPASGGAQETQYF; CDR3nt: TGTGCCAGCAGCCCAGCTAGCGGGGGGGCCCAAGAGACCCAGTACTTC
v_gene: TRBV10-3; len: 12; abundance: -; j_gene: TRBJ2-7; d_gene: -; CDR3aa: CAIRGDSYEQYF; CDR3nt: TGTGCCATCAGAGGGGACTCCTACGAGCAGTACTTC
v_gene: TRBV19; len: 16; abundance: -; j_gene: TRBJ1-5; d_gene: -; CDR3aa: CASSRPLAASNQPQHF; CDR3nt: TGTGCCAGTAGTAGACCCCTCGCGGCCAGCAATCAGCCCCAGCATTTT
v_gene: TRBV15; len: 14; abundance: -; j_gene: TRBJ1-5; d_gene: TRBD1; CDR3aa: CATTDREAVQPQHF; CDR3nt: TGTGCCACTACGGACAGGGAGGCTGTTCAGCCCCAGCATTTT
v_gene: TRBV7-2; len: 15; abundance: -; j_gene: TRBJ2-1; d_gene: TRBD2; CDR3aa: CASSPGLAGPNEQFF; CDR3nt: TGTGCCAGCAGCCCGGGACTAGCGGGACCCAATGAGCAGTTCTTC
v_gene: TRBV5-1; len: 17; abundance: few; j_gene: TRBJ2-7; d_gene: TRBD2; CDR3aa: CASSWGLAGGLSYEQYF; CDR3nt: TGCGCCAGCAGCTGGGGACTAGCGGGGGGACTCTCCTACGAGCAGTACTTC
v_gene: TRBV28; len: 12; abundance: few; j_gene: TRBJ1-3; d_gene: -; CDR3aa: CASRDSGNTIYF; CDR3nt: TGTGCCAGCCGGGACTCTGGAAACACCATATATTTT
v_gene: TRBV6-1; len: 13; abundance: once; j_gene: TRBJ2-7; d_gene: -; CDR3aa: CASSMVTDYEQYF; CDR3nt: TGTGCCAGCAGTATGGTGACAGACTACGAGCAGTACTTC
v_gene: TRBV10-3; len: 17; abundance: -; j_gene: TRBJ1-4; d_gene: -; CDR3aa: CAIPPGRARSNNEKLFF; CDR3nt: TGTGCCATCCCCCCCGGCAGGGCAAGGTCGAATAATGAAAAACTGTTTTTT
v_gene: TRBV14; len: 13; abundance: -; j_gene: TRBJ1-2; d_gene: -; CDR3aa: CASSPSTAYGYTF; CDR3nt: TGTGCCAGCAGCCCATCGACAGCGTATGGCTACACCTTC
v_gene: TRBV27; len: 13; abundance: -; j_gene: TRBJ2-3; d_gene: -; CDR3aa: CASSGTKADTQYF; CDR3nt: TGTGCCAGCAGTGGAACAAAGGCGGATACGCAGTATTTT
v_gene: TRBV18; len: 14; abundance: -; j_gene: TRBJ1-1; d_gene: -; CDR3aa: CASSPNALNTEAFF; CDR3nt: TGTGCCAGCTCACCAAACGCACTGAACACTGAAGCTTTCTTT
v_gene: TRBV19; len: 14; abundance: -; j_gene: TRBJ1-5; d_gene: TRBD1; CDR3aa: CASRDREHNQPQHF; CDR3nt: TGTGCCAGTCGGGACAGGGAACATAATCAGCCCCAGCATTTT
v_gene: TRBV18; len: 17; abundance: -; j_gene: TRBJ1-1; d_gene: -; CDR3aa: CASSPSKREFMNTEAFF; CDR3nt: TGTGCCAGCTCACCATCGAAAAGGGAATTCATGAACACTGAAGCTTTCTTT
v_gene: TRBV6-6; len: 15; abundance: -; j_gene: TRBJ1-3; d_gene: -; CDR3aa: CASSYSGVSGNTIYF; CDR3nt: TGTGCCAGCAGTTACTCAGGGGTCTCTGGAAACACCATATATTTT
v_gene: TRBV15; len: 15; abundance: -; j_gene: TRBJ2-7; d_gene: -; CDR3aa: CATSRDLWALYEQYF; CDR3nt: TGTGCCACCAGCAGAGATCTCTGGGCCCTCTACGAGCAGTACTTC
v_gene: TRBV5-5; len: 15; abundance: -; j_gene: TRBJ1-4; d_gene: -; CDR3aa: CASSRAAGVNEKLFF; CDR3nt: TGTGCCAGCAGCCGGGCGGCGGGGGTAAATGAAAAACTGTTTTTT
v_gene: TRBV19; len: 15; abundance: once; j_gene: TRBJ2-7; d_gene: -; CDR3aa: CASSMGQTSSDEQYF; CDR3nt: TGTGCCAGTAGTATGGGCCAGACATCTTCTGACGAGCAGTACTTC
v_gene: TRBV9; len: 14; abundance: once; j_gene: TRBJ1-4; d_gene: TRBD1; CDR3aa: CASSWDSDNEKLFF; CDR3nt: TGTGCCAGCAGCTGGGACAGTGATAATGAAAAACTGTTTTTT
v_gene: TRBV7-8; len: 15; abundance: few; j_gene: TRBJ2-7; d_gene: TRBD1; CDR3aa: CASRAPGQALYEQYF; CDR3nt: TGTGCCAGCAGAGCTCCGGGACAGGCCCTCTACGAGCAGTACTTC
v_gene: TRBV6-5; len: 15; abundance: -; j_gene: TRBJ2-7; d_gene: -; CDR3aa: CASRPGGALIYEQYF; CDR3nt: TGTGCCAGCCGCCCTGGGGGCGCGCTGATCTACGAGCAGTACTTC
v_gene: TRBV7-9; len: 14; abundance: few; j_gene: TRBJ1-1; d_gene: -; CDR3aa: CASSFRGGDTEAFF; CDR3nt: TGTGCCAGCAGCTTTAGGGGAGGGGACACTGAAGCTTTCTTT
v_gene: TRBV5-6; len: 18; abundance: once; j_gene: TRBJ2-3; d_gene: TRBD2; CDR3aa: CASSSTRRGLGSTDTQYF; CDR3nt: TGTGCCAGCAGCTCTACACGACGGGGACTAGGGAGCACAGATACGCAGTATTTT
v_gene: TRBV11-2; len: 16; abundance: few; j_gene: TRBJ2-5; d_gene: TRBD2; CDR3aa: CASSLNTGTNGETQYF; CDR3nt: TGTGCCAGCAGCTTAAACACCGGGACTAATGGAGAGACCCAGTACTTC
v_gene: TRBV6-6; len: 13; abundance: -; j_gene: TRBJ2-7; d_gene: -; CDR3aa: CASSLDTRYEQYF; CDR3nt: TGTGCCAGCAGTCTGGACACTCGCTACGAGCAGTACTTC